The 12 T cell receptor beta chains presented below share a single source sample, sequenced in a study of T cells in tuberculosis. The time point was: new active TB diagnosis, blood taken before or within 7 days of starting treatment. Sequenced by immunoSEQ multiplex PCR; TCRdb stores in-frame clones only, minus some. The sample holds about 34,000 clones; 80% to 95% are singletons and the top ten take about an eighth. The sequences come from PBMCs, collected at tuberculosis diagnosis. The receptor set was obtained from an adult with tuberculosis.

The genes are TRBV7-6 and TRBJ2-1, with D perhaps TRBD2 (5 bases). V lost 0 bases and J lost 0, with 6 bases in between. The CDR3 loop spans 15 amino acids. CDR1 and CDR2 (germline): SGHVS, FNYEAQ. CDR3 loop: CASSLAGDSYNEQFF. In nucleotides, the CDR3 is TGTGCCAGCAGCTTAGCCGGGGACTCCTACAATGAGCAGTTCTTC.

The table lists this clone with a few counts. The V and J genes are TRBV5-6 and TRBJ2-2; D unresolved. Germline V lookup: CDR1 SGHDT, CDR2 YYEEEE. With 0 bases removed from V and 14 bases from J, the gap between germline ends came to 8 bases. The CDR3 is made up of 11 amino acids. In nucleotides, the CDR3 is TGTGCCAGCAGCTTGGGGGCAGATCTGTTTTTT. Protein: CASSLGADLFF.

The V gene is TRBV2, the J gene TRBJ2-1; possible D gene TRBD2, 5 bases. The CDR3 covers 16 residues. V was pared by 4 bases and J by 0 bases, with 13 bases between. Germline V gene sequence: CDR1 SNHLY, CDR2 FYNNEI. The CDR3 protein is CASSGGDWISYNEQFF. The CDR3 DNA sequence: TGTGCCAGCAGTGGGGGAGACTGGATCTCCTACAATGAGCAGTTCTTC.

The rearrangement links TRBV7-6 to TRBJ1-1; a weak D match, TRBD1 (5 bases). CDR1 SGHVS and CDR2 FNYEAQ come from the germline V gene. Trimming took off 5 bases at V and 6 bases at J, with 16 bases between the two ends. The CDR3 length is 14 residues. Here the CDR3 reads CASSGRGGEAEAFF. DNA of the CDR3: TGTGCCAGCAGCGGGCGGGGGGGAGAGGCTGAAGCTTTCTTT.

The chain links TRBV10-3 to TRBJ2-1; 10 bases align to TRBD2. CDR3 length: 15 residues. Trimming removed 4 bases from V and 6 bases from J; junction bases left unmatched: 6. Germline loops: CDR1 ENHRY, CDR2 SYGVKD. The DNA for the CDR3 is TGTGCCATCAGTGGCCTAGCGGGAGAGGGCAATGAGCAGTTCTTC. Translation: CAISGLAGEGNEQFF.

This clone was picked up a small number of times. J is TRBJ1-3 and V is TRBV30; D uncertain. V lost 1 base and J lost 4, with 5 bases in between. The CDR3 length is 12 residues. Germline lookup yields CDR1 GTSNPN and CDR2 SVGIG (reference sequence). CDR3 DNA sequence: TGTGCCTGGAGTGGGCAGGGAAACACCATATATTTT. This sequence encodes CAWSGQGNTIYF.

The genes are TRBV29-1 and TRBJ2-2; perhaps TRBD1 as D (5 bases). Germline loops: CDR1 SQVTM, CDR2 ANQGSEA. The CDR3 runs to 11 residues. The V end lost 4 bases, the J end lost 6 bases, and 6 bases lay between the germline ends. The CDR3 loop reads CSVAGSGELFF. The CDR3 DNA follows: TGCAGCGTTGCAGGGTCCGGGGAGCTGTTTTTT.

This chain uses TRBV27 with TRBJ1-3, with 7 bases that match TRBD1. The junction had 5 bases not matched to a gene; V was cut back by 5 bases and J by 1 base. Germline values: CDR1 MNHEY, CDR2 SMNVEV (reference sequence). This CDR3 spans 15 amino acids. CDR3 coding DNA: TGTGCCAGCAGTCCCCGACAGGGTTCTGGAAACACCATATATTTT. Its protein is CASSPRQGSGNTIYF.

The CDR3 region is CASSYSGQGAGELFF. The CDR3 nucleotides read TGTGCCAGCAGTTACTCGGGACAGGGGGCCGGGGAGCTGTTTTTT. The genes are TRBV6-5 and TRBJ2-2, with TRBD1 matching over 11 bases. From germline, CDR1 is MNHEY and CDR2 SVGAGI. The J segment lost 6 bases and the V segment lost 0 bases, leaving 0 bases of the junction unmatched. The CDR3 has 15 amino acids.

CDR3 amino acids: CASSQDRIEAFF. The DNA for the CDR3 is TGTGCCAGCAGCCAAGACAGAATAGAAGCTTTCTTT. The V call is TRBV5-4, the J call TRBJ1-1; TRBD1 might be the D (5 bases). The CDR3 loop spans 12 amino acids. The V end was cut by 4 bases, the J end by 8 bases, with 12 bases between. Germline V gene sequence: CDR1 SGHNT, CDR2 YYREEE (reference sequence).

The CDR3 DNA reads as TGTGCCAGCAGGATCCGGGTTGATAATGAAAAACTGTTTTTT. Encoded protein: CASRIRVDNEKLFF. The chain carries TRBV6-1 and TRBJ1-4; no clear D gene. The germline V gene has CDR1 MNHNS and CDR2 SASEGT. The CDR3 is 14 residues long. V lost 6 bases to trimming and J lost 4 bases, with 12 bases between them.

The V call is TRBV18, the J call TRBJ1-2; TRBD1 matches at 7 bases. The CDR3 totals 14 residues. Looked up from germline, CDR1 is KGHSH and CDR2 is LQKENI. V trimming: 8 bases; J trimming: 5 bases; junction bases outside the gene matches: 11. The CDR3 DNA follows: TGTGCCAGCACTCCGGACGGGACAGTATATGGCTACACCTTC. Its protein product is CASTPDGTVYGYTF.